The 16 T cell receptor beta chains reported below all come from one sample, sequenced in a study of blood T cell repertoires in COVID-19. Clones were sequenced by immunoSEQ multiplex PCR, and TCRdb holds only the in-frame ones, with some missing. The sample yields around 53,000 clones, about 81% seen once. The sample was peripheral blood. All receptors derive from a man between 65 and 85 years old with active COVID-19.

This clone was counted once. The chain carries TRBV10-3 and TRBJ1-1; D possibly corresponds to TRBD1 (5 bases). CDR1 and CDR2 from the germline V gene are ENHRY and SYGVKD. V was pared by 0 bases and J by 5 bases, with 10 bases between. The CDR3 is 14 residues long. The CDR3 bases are TGTGCCATCAGTGAGTCATGGCAGGGAACTGAAGCTTTCTTT. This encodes CAISESWQGTEAFF.

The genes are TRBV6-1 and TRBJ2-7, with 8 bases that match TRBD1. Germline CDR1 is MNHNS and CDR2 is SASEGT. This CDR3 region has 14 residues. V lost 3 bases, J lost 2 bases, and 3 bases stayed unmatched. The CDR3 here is CASSEQGATYEQYF. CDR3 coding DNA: TGTGCCAGCAGTGAGCAGGGGGCAACCTACGAGCAGTACTTC.

The CDR3 nucleotides are TGTGCCAGTAGTATCACCGGTTCTGCCAACAATGAGCAGTTCTTC. This sequence encodes CASSITGSANNEQFF. The chain links TRBV19 to TRBJ2-1; the D is unclear. The V gene lost 3 bases and the J gene lost 5 bases, with 14 bases spanning the gap. Looked up from germline, CDR1 is LNHDA and CDR2 is SQIVND (reference sequence). This CDR3 has 15 residues.

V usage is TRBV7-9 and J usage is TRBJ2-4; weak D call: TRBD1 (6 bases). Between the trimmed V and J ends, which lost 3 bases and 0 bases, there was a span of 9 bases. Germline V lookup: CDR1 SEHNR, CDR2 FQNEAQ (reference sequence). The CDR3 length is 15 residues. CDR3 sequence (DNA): TGTGCCAGCAGCTTTGGCAGGGGAGCCAAAAACATTCAGTACTTC. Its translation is CASSFGRGAKNIQYF.

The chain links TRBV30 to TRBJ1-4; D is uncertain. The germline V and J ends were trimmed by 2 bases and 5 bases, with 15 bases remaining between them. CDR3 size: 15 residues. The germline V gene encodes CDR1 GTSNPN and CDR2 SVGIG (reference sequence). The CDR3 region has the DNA TGTGCCTGGAGTCTTAGAGGCCGGGTAAATGAAAAACTGTTTTTT. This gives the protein CAWSLRGRVNEKLFF. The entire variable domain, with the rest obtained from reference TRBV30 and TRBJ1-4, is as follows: SQTIHQWPATLVQPVGSPLSLECTVEGTSNPNLYWYRQAAGRGLQLLFYSVGIGQISSEVPQNLSASRPQDRQFILSSKKLLLSDSGFYLCAWSLRGRVNEKLFFGSGTQLSVL.

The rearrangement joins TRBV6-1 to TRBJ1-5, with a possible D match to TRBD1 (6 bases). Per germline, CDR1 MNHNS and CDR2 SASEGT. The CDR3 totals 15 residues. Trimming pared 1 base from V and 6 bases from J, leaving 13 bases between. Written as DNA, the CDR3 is TGTGCCAGCAGTGAAGGGCCGGGGGGCTCTCAGCCCCAGCATTTT. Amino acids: CASSEGPGGSQPQHF.

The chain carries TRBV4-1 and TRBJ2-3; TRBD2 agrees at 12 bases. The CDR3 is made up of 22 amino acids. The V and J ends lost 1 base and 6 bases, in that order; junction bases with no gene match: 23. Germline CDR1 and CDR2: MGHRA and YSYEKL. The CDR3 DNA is TGCGCCAGCAGCCAAGTATATAATTTAATTGCTAGCGGGAGGGCTGGTTATGATACGCAGTATTTT. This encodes CASSQVYNLIASGRAGYDTQYF.

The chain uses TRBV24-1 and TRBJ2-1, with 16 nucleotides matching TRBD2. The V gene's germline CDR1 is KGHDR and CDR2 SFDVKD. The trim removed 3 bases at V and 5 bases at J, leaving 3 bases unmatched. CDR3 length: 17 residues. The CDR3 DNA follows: TGTGCCACCAGTGATGGGACTAGCGGGAGGGCCCACAATGAGCAGTTCTTC. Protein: CATSDGTSGRAHNEQFF.

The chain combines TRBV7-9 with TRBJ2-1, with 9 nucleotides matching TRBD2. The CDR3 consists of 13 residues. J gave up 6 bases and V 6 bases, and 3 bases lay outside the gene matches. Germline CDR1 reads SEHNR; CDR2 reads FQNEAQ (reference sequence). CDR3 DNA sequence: TGTGCCAGCAGGACTAGCGGAATCAATGAGCAGTTCTTC. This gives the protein CASRTSGINEQFF. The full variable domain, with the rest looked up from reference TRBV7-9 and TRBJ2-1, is DTGVSQNPRHKITKRGQNVTFRCDPISEHNRLYWYRQTLGQGPEFLTYFQNEAQLEKSRLLSDRFSAERPKGSFSTLEIQRTEQGDSAMYLCASRTSGINEQFFGPGTRLTVL.

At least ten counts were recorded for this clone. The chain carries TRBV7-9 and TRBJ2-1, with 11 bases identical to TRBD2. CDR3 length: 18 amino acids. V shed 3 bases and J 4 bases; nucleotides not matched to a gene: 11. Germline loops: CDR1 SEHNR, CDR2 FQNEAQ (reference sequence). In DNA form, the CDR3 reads TGTGCCAGCAGCTTGACGACTAGGGTAGCGGGAGGGTACAATGAGCAGTTCTTC. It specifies CASSLTTRVAGGYNEQFF.

The CDR3 sequence: CASSSPRGATHEQYF. CDR3 nucleotide sequence: TGTGCCAGCAGTTCCCCCAGGGGTGCAACCCACGAGCAGTACTTC. This chain joins TRBV28 and TRBJ2-7, with D possibly matching TRBD1 (6 bases). V lost 4 bases and J 5 bases, leaving 18 bases between the germline ends. Per germline, CDR1 MDHEN and CDR2 SYDVKM. The CDR3 loop spans 15 amino acids. Together with reference TRBV28 and TRBJ2-7, the CDR3 gives the full variable domain: DVKVTQSSRYLVKRTGEKVFLECVQDMDHENMFWYRQDPGLGLRLIYFSYDVKMKEKGDIPEGYSVSREKKERFSLILESASTNQTSMYLCASSSPRGATHEQYFGPGTRLTVT.

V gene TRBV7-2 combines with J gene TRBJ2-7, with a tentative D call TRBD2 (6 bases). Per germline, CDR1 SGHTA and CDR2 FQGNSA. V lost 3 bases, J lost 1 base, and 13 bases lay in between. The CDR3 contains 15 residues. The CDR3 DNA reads TGTGCCAGCAGCTTTCAACCCGGGGGATCCTACGAGCAGTACTTC. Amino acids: CASSFQPGGSYEQYF.

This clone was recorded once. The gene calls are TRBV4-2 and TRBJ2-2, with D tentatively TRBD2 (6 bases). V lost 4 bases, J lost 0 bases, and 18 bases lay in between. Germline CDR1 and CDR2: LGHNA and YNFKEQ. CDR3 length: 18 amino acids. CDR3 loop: CASSREVVAPPNTGELFF. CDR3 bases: TGTGCCAGCAGCCGGGAGGTTGTAGCGCCCCCGAACACCGGGGAGCTGTTTTTT.

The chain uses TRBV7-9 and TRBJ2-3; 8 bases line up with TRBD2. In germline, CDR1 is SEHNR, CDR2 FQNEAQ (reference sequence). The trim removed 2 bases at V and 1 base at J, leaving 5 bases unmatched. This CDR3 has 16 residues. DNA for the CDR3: TGTGCCAGCAGCTTAAGGCGGGAGGCTCGCACAGATACGCAGTATTTT. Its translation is CASSLRREARTDTQYF.

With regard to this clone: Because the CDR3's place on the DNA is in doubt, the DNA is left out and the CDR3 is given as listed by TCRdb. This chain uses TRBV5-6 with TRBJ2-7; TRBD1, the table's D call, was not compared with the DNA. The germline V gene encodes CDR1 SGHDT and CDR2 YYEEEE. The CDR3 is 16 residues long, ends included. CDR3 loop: CASSFGEGQPSYEQYF.

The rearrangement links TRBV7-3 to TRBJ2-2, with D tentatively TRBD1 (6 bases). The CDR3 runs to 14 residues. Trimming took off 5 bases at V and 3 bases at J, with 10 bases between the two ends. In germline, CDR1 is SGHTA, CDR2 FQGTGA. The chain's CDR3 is CASSVHRDTGELFF. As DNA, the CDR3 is TGTGCCAGCAGCGTTCACAGGGACACCGGGGAGCTGTTTTTT.